The 30 T cell receptor beta chains in this list originate from one sample, sequenced in a study of T cells expressing NK-cell markers. TCRdb re-called the 5' RACE reads; one entry per CDR3 protein, DNA not given. This sample's table reports about 180,000 distinct CDR3 sequences. Sequenced material: blood T cells: a sorted CD56 or NKG2C T cell subset, CD4+ or CD8+ T cells, or bulk PBMC T cells (not recorded which). These receptors came from a man aged 18-75 years in good health.

J is TRBJ1-1 and V is TRBV10-3; as DNA is missing, the TRBD1 call by TCRdb cannot be tested. The CDR3 extends over 15 amino acids. Germline lookup yields CDR1 ENHRY and CDR2 SYGVKD. CDR3 region: CAISESYRVGTEAFF.

This sequence joins TRBV15 and TRBJ2-1; TCRdb designates TRBD1, a call that cannot be tested without DNA. Germline V CDR1 and CDR2: LNHNV, YYDKDF (reference sequence). The CDR3 is made up of 15 amino acids. CDR3: CATSKRAGGINEQFF.

The V gene is TRBV12-3 or TRBV12-4, the J gene TRBJ1-5. The CDR3 covers 15 residues. CDR3 loop: CASSNTKVVFQPQHF.

The CDR3 region is CASSPVEGTEAFF. The chain carries TRBV18 and TRBJ1-1. Germline-derived CDR1 and CDR2 are KGHSH and LQKENI. The CDR3 length is 13 residues.

CDR3 protein: CASSPHSYNEQFF. This chain links TRBV6-2 or TRBV6-3 with TRBJ2-1. The CDR3 consists of 13 residues. Looked up from germline, CDR1 is MNHEY and CDR2 is SVGEGT.

V and J are TRBV5-5 and TRBJ1-6. The CDR3 sequence is 14 residues long. Germline V gene sequence: CDR1 SGHKS, CDR2 YYEKEE (reference sequence). The CDR3 sequence is CASSFIGIGSPLHF.

The genes are TRBV20-1 and TRBJ1-1; the D call from TCRdb, TRBD1, cannot be confirmed without DNA. The germline gives CDR1 DFQATT, CDR2 SNEGSKA (reference sequence). This CDR3 is 11 amino acids long. The CDR3 sequence is CSARWGTEAFF.

The rearrangement joins TRBV7-9 to TRBJ1-2; absent DNA, TCRdb's TRBD1 call cannot be checked. CDR1 and CDR2 (germline): SEHNR, FQNEAQ (reference sequence). The CDR3 is made up of 15 amino acids. CDR3 amino acids: CASSLEDRRNYGYTF.

This chain connects TRBV29-1 to TRBJ2-2; as DNA is missing, the TRBD1 call by TCRdb cannot be tested. Germline CDR1 SQVTM, CDR2 ANQGSEA. The CDR3 spans 15 residues. CDR3 loop: CSVGRGTGPPGELFF.

The chain links TRBV29-1 to TRBJ1-2; the D gene TCRdb calls, TRBD1, cannot be checked with no DNA. Germline values: CDR1 SQVTM, CDR2 ANQGSEA. The CDR3 is 16 residues long. CDR3 sequence: CSVLRTSQGTKYGYTF.

The chain recombines TRBV20-1 with TRBJ2-7; TCRdb picks TRBD1, but there is no DNA to check that call. The germline gives CDR1 DFQATT, CDR2 SNEGSKA (reference sequence). The CDR3 covers 15 residues. The CDR3 region is CSARDLSGGAVEQYF.

The chain uses TRBV27 and TRBJ2-1. The germline V gene encodes CDR1 MNHEY and CDR2 SMNVEV (reference sequence). CDR3 length equals 13 residues. CDR3 region: CASSLSIIGEQFF.

The gene calls are TRBV12-3 or TRBV12-4 and TRBJ1-2. The CDR3 totals 14 residues. Here the CDR3 reads CASTGGGYAYGYTF.

The rearrangement joins TRBV9 to TRBJ2-5; the D gene TCRdb calls, TRBD2, cannot be checked with no DNA. The length of the CDR3 is 16 residues. The germline V gene has CDR1 SGDLS and CDR2 YYNGEE. The CDR3 here is CASSVGAGGLGETQYF.

The chain couples TRBV29-1 to TRBJ2-5; TCRdb gives TRBD1 as the D gene, but with no DNA this cannot be confirmed. This CDR3 spans 12 amino acids. Germline CDR1 SQVTM, CDR2 ANQGSEA. CDR3 in amino acids: CSAPDIQETQYF.

The rearrangement links TRBV7-2 to TRBJ1-1. The CDR3 is 11 amino acids. Germline V gives CDR1 SGHTA, CDR2 FQGNSA. CDR3 amino acids: CASSLGLEAFF.

The chain employs TRBV12-3 or TRBV12-4 and TRBJ2-7; the TCRdb call, TRBD2, lacks DNA for checking. The CDR3 consists of 15 residues. This chain's CDR3 is CASSVAGTSGYEQYF.

The chain joins TRBV6-5 to TRBJ2-3; as DNA is missing, the TRBD2 call by TCRdb cannot be tested. The CDR3 is made up of 16 amino acids. In germline, CDR1 is MNHEY, CDR2 SVGAGI. This chain's CDR3 is CASSSTAGGITDTQYF.

This chain connects TRBV25-1 to TRBJ1-6; TCRdb lists TRBD1, though no DNA is available to test this call. The CDR3 consists of 15 residues. Germline CDR1 MGHDK, CDR2 SYGVNS. The CDR3 sequence: CASGAGQVYNSPLHF. The full variable domain, completed using reference TRBV25-1 and TRBJ1-6, is EADIYQTPRYLVIGTGKKITLECSQTMGHDKMYWYQQDPGMELHLIHYSYGVNSTEKGDLSSESTVSRIRTEHFPLTLESARPSHTSQYLCASGAGQVYNSPLHFGNGTRLTVT.

The V and J genes are TRBV7-9 and TRBJ1-4; TCRdb picks TRBD1, but there is no DNA to check that call. CDR3 length: 14 amino acids. The germline CDR1 and CDR2 sequences are SEHNR and FQNEAQ (reference sequence). The CDR3: CASSSETGDEKLFF.

The rearrangement links TRBV6-4 to TRBJ1-1. This CDR3 has 14 amino acids. Germline V gene sequence: CDR1 MRHNA, CDR2 SNTAGT. The CDR3 loop is CASSDARADTEAFF.

The genes are TRBV27 and TRBJ2-2; TCRdb picks TRBD1, but there is no DNA to check that call. The V gene's germline CDR1 is MNHEY and CDR2 SMNVEV (reference sequence). The CDR3 spans 16 residues. The CDR3 loop reads CASSFMGGRSAGELFF.

The V and J genes are TRBV2 and TRBJ1-2; the TCRdb call, TRBD1, lacks DNA for checking. The CDR3 runs 12 residues. Germline V CDR1 and CDR2: SNHLY, FYNNEI. CDR3 amino acids: CATTDSWYGYTF.

The chain employs TRBV19 and TRBJ2-1; TCRdb's D call, TRBD2, is unchecked because there is no DNA. From germline, CDR1 is LNHDA and CDR2 SQIVND (reference sequence). The CDR3 length is 13 residues. The CDR3 loop reads CASSPRLANEQFF. The whole variable domain, filled in from reference TRBV19 and TRBJ2-1, reads DGGITQSPKYLFRKEGQNVTLSCEQNLNHDAMYWYRQDPGQGLRLIYYSQIVNDFQKGDIAEGYSVSREKKESFPLTVTSAQKNPTAFYLCASSPRLANEQFFGPGTRLTVL.

J is TRBJ2-4 and V is TRBV20-1; TCRdb gives TRBD2 as the D gene, but with no DNA this cannot be confirmed. CDR3 length: 15 residues. Germline V gene lookup returns CDR1 DFQATT and CDR2 SNEGSKA (reference sequence). CDR3 residues: CSAKPLLSGKNIQYF.

The rearrangement uses TRBV15 and TRBJ2-7; TCRdb calls TRBD1, which cannot be checked without DNA. CDR3 size: 17 residues. Germline loops: CDR1 LNHNV, CDR2 YYDKDF (reference sequence). The CDR3 sequence is CATSRVVGTELSYEQYF.

J is TRBJ1-1 and V is TRBV29-1. Germline V gives CDR1 SQVTM, CDR2 ANQGSEA. The CDR3 extends over 17 amino acids. This CDR3 reads CSVEEWRGDPMGTEAFF.

The chain is built from TRBV3-1 and TRBJ2-3; as DNA is missing, the TRBD1 call by TCRdb cannot be tested. The CDR3 length is 17 residues. Germline CDR1 and CDR2: LGHDT and YNNKEL (reference sequence). Here the CDR3 reads CASSPAGLGAWTDTQYF.

The chain employs TRBV7-3 and TRBJ2-1; TCRdb selects TRBD1, and the lack of DNA leaves this call unchecked. Germline values: CDR1 SGHTA, CDR2 FQGTGA. The CDR3 length is 15 residues. The CDR3 region is CASSWTDSFYNEQFF.

The chain combines TRBV9 with TRBJ2-1; TCRdb names TRBD1, which stays unverified in the absence of DNA. The CDR3 has 14 amino acids. Germline CDR1 reads SGDLS; CDR2 reads YYNGEE. CDR3 in amino acids: CASNQGGGDNEQFF.